This T cell receptor (beta chain) was observed in a study of radiation and T cells in renal cell carcinoma. Study-wide findings and caveats: No pretreatment tumor biopsies were available for baseline clonotypes. Top tumor clonotypes rose in blood 2 weeks post-radiation, then contracted.

Measured with immunoSEQ multiplex PCR; TCRdb has only the in-frame clones, and not every one. The table shows some 100,000 clones, with approximately 80% occurring only once. Time point indicated: blood 4 weeks post-SBRT, at nephrectomy. Sample treatment: 15 Gy SBRT to primary tumor, nephrectomy 4 weeks later. Nephrectomy followed 15 Gy stereotactic body radiation by 4 weeks. The tumor was a clear cell renal cell carcinoma. As to this clone: Its target is not known.

Here the sequenced sample was blood, taken from a patient whose treatment included radiotherapy and nephrectomy. The TCR comes from a man in his 60s with renal cell carcinoma.

The CDR3 loop is CASSLELQETQYF. DNA for the CDR3: TGTGCCAGCAGCTTAGAGCTGCAAGAGACCCAGTACTTC. V gene TRBV7-3 combines with J gene TRBJ2-5; D unresolved. CDR3 length equals 13 residues. Germline values: CDR1 SGHTA, CDR2 FQGTGA. V lost 2 bases and J 2 bases, leaving 6 bases between the germline ends.